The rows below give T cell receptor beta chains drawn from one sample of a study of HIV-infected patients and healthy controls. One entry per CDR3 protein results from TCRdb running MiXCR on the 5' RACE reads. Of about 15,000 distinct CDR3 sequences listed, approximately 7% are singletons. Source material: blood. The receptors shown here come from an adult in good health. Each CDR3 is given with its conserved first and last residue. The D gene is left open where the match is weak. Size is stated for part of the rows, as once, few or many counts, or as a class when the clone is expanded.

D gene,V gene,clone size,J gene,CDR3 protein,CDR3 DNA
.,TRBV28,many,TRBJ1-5,CASSWGVSNQPQHF,TGTGCCAGCAGTTGGGGGGTGAGCAATCAGCCCCAGCATTTT
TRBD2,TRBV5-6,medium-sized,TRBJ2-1,CASSSPAGGWSSYNEQFF,TGTGCCAGCAGCTCGCCTGCGGGAGGGTGGAGCTCCTACAATGAGCAGTTCTTC
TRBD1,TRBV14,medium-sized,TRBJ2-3,CASSQGGQGTDTQYF,TGTGCCAGCAGCCAAGGGGGACAGGGCACAGATACGCAGTATTTT
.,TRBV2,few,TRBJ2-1,CASTSNSYNEQFF,TGTGCCAGCACTAGCAACTCCTACAATGAGCAGTTCTTC
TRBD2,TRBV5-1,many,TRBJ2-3,CASRTSGIGDTQYF,TGCGCCAGCCGTACTAGCGGGATTGGGGATACGCAGTATTTT
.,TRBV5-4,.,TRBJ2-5,CASSLAGVFQETQYF,TGTGCCAGCAGCTTGGCAGGGGTTTTCCAAGAGACCCAGTACTTC
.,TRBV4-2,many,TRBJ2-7,CASSQDGVGEQYF,TGTGCCAGCAGCCAAGATGGAGTTGGGGAGCAGTACTTC
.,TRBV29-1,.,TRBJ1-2,CSGYTGSLGYTF,TGCAGCGGATATACCGGGTCCCTTGGCTACACCTTC
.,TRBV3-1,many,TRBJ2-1,CASSPSFAGTNNEQFF,TGTGCCAGCAGCCCGTCGTTTGCGGGAACGAACAATGAGCAGTTCTTC
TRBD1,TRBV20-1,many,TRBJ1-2,CSAIGQGVSYGYTF,TGCAGTGCTATAGGACAGGGGGTCAGCTATGGCTACACCTTC
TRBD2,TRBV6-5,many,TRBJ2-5,CASSPLAGVGKETQYF,TGTGCCAGCAGCCCCTTAGCGGGAGTAGGAAAAGAGACCCAGTACTTC
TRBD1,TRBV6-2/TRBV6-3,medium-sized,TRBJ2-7,CASGLTGISGEQYF,TGTGCCAGCGGGCTGACAGGGATTTCCGGGGAGCAGTACTTC
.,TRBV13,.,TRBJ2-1,CASSHPRPGTNLNNERFF,TGTGCCAGCAGCCACCCACGACCCGGGACCAACCTGAACAATGAGCGGTTCTTC
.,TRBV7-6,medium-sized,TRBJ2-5,CASSFDLTQYF,TGTGCCAGCAGCTTTGATCTGACCCAGTACTTC
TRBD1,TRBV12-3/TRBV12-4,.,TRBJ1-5,CASSRQGNQPQHF,TGTGCCAGCAGCCGACAGGGGAATCAGCCCCAGCATTTT
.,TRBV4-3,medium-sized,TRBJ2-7,CASSQDWPGNSYEQYF,TGCGCCAGCAGCCAAGATTGGCCAGGTAATTCCTACGAGCAGTACTTC
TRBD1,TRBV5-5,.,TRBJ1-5,CASSLQDRYNQPQHF,TGTGCCAGCAGCTTGCAGGACAGGTACAATCAGCCCCAGCATTTT
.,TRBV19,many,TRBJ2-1,CASTPGVRSGYNEQFF,TGTGCCAGTACCCCGGGAGTACGCAGCGGATACAATGAGCAGTTCTTC
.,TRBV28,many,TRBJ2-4,CASSLVRVGQLAKNIQYF,TGTGCCAGCAGTTTAGTTCGGGTTGGGCAATTAGCCAAAAACATTCAGTACTTC
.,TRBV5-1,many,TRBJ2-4,CASSLVGPKNIQYF,TGCGCCAGCAGCTTAGTAGGTCCCAAAAACATTCAGTACTTC
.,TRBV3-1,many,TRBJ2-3,CASSLRYPTDTQYF,TGTGCCAGCAGCCTCAGATACCCCACAGATACGCAGTATTTT
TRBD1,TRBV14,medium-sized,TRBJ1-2,CASSQELTGGGYTF,TGTGCCAGCAGCCAAGAATTGACAGGGGGAGGCTACACCTTC
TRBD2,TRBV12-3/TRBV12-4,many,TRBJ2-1,CASSFTGGSLDASYNEQFF,TGTGCCAGCAGTTTTACGGGAGGGTCCCTCGACGCCAGTTACAATGAGCAGTTCTTC
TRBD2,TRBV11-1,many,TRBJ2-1,CASSSLAGIQFF,TGTGCCAGCAGCTCTCTAGCGGGGATCCAGTTCTTC
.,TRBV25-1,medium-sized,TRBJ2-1,CASSATLNEQFF,TGTGCCAGCAGTGCCACACTAAATGAGCAGTTCTTC
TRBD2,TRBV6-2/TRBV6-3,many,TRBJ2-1,CASSAHYVAGANEQFF,TGTGCCAGCAGTGCCCACTACGTAGCGGGAGCGAATGAGCAGTTCTTC
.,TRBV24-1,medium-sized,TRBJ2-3,CATSDARQGTADTQYF,TGTGCCACCAGTGATGCGCGCCAGGGGACGGCAGATACGCAGTATTTT
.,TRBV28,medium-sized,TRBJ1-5,CASSLRRNQPQHF,TGTGCCAGCAGTTTACGTAGGAATCAGCCCCAGCATTTT
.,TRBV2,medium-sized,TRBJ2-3,CASSEAGGSSTDTQYF,TGTGCCAGCAGTGAAGCTGGGGGATCTAGCACAGATACGCAGTATTTT
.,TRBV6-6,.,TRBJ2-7,CASSYSRQVGYEQYF,TGTGCCAGCAGTTACTCCCGCCAGGTTGGCTACGAGCAGTACTTC
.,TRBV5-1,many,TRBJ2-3,CASSTGTVTDTQYF,TGCGCCAGCAGCACCGGGACGGTGACAGATACGCAGTATTTT
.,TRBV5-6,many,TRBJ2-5,CASSPDGGRTETQYF,TGTGCCAGCAGCCCCGACGGGGGACGGACAGAGACCCAGTACTTC
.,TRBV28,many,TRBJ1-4,CASNPSRVVELFF,TGTGCCAGTAACCCTTCCCGGGTGGTGGAACTGTTTTTT
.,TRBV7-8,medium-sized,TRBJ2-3,CASSPGRTDTQYF,TGTGCCAGCAGCCCAGGTCGGACAGATACGCAGTATTTT
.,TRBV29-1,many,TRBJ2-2,CSVEVGGIGTSNTGELFF,TGCAGCGTTGAAGTCGGAGGAATCGGAACTTCGAACACCGGGGAGCTGTTTTTT
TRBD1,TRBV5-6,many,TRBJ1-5,CASSLVATGGQPQHF,TGTGCCAGCAGCTTGGTAGCAACAGGGGGCCAGCCCCAGCATTTT
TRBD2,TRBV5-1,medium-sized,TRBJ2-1,CASSFTSGGGNEQFF,TGCGCCAGCAGCTTCACTAGCGGGGGTGGCAATGAGCAGTTCTTC
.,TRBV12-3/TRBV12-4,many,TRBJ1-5,CAGPRVVQPQHF,TGTGCCGGGCCAAGGGTAGTCCAGCCCCAGCATTTT
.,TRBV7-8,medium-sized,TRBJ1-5,CASSSGTGTQPQHF,TGTGCCAGCAGCTCAGGAACAGGAACCCAGCCCCAGCATTTT
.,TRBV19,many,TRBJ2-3,CASRTNMGSGTQYF,TGTGCCAGTAGAACCAATATGGGGTCAGGTACGCAGTATTTT
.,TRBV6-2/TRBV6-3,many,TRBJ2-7,CASSYPQDEQYF,TGTGCCAGCAGTTATCCTCAGGACGAGCAGTACTTC
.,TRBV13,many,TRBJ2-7,CASSLNTINEQYF,TGTGCCAGCAGCTTAAATACTATAAACGAGCAGTACTTC
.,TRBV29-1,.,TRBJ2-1,CSVYGSSYNEQFF,TGCAGCGTTTACGGTAGCTCCTACAATGAGCAGTTCTTC
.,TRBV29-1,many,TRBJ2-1,CSVNHVWSSYNEQFF,TGCAGCGTAAACCACGTTTGGAGCTCCTACAATGAGCAGTTCTTC
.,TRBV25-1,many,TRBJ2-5,CASSPNLEKETQYF,TGTGCCAGCAGTCCTAACCTGGAGAAAGAGACCCAGTACTTC
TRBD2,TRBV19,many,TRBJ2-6,CASSIRTSGGQTGANVLTF,TGTGCCAGTAGTATAAGGACTAGCGGGGGGCAAACTGGGGCCAACGTCCTGACTTTC
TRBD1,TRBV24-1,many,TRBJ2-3,CATSDSNRGITDTQYF,TGTGCCACCAGTGATTCCAACAGGGGGATCACAGATACGCAGTATTTT
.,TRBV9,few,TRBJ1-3,CASSDGRTGSSGNTIYF,TGTGCCAGCAGCGACGGACGGACGGGCAGCTCTGGAAACACCATATATTTT